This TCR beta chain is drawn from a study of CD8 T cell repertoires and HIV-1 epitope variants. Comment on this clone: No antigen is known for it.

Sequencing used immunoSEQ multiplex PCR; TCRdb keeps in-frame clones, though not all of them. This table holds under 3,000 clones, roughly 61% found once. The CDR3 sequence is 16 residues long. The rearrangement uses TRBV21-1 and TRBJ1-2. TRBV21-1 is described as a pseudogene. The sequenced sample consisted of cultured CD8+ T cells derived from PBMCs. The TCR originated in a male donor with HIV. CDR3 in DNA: TGTGCCAGCAGCAAAGCCCCGGGTGAAGTTCCGAATGGCTACACCTTC. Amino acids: CASSKAPGEVPNGYTF.